The T cell receptor (beta chain) under discussion was sequenced for a study of T cells in Graves' hyperthyroidism and ophthalmopathy. Overall study context: Any treatment followed the collection of peripheral blood at initial diagnosis.

Hyperthyroidism patients were newly diagnosed, had disease duration under 2 months, and were aged 18 to 65 years. Trimming removed 3 bases at V and 2 bases at J, with 12 bases between. CDR1 SGHTA and CDR2 FQGTGA come from the germline V gene. The CDR3 is 15 residues long. Study-level findings and limits: Among clonotypes expanded in thyroid above 0.001, most were also found in blood. Ophthalmopathy stood apart from stable hyperthyroidism in a 13 V-J model.

Researchers amplified the TCR beta CDR3 regions from RNA transcripts. Initially, a first-round RT-PCR of the TCR CDR3 employed the HTBI primer set. TCRdb processed the multiplex PCR reads anew with MiXCR; each CDR3 protein has one entry. This sample carries under 200,000 distinct CDR3 sequences, less than 10% of them seen once, and the ten largest clones take 22%. This clonotype has ten or more counts. Its antigen is unknown. This sequence originates from a woman between 18 and 29 years old with Graves' hyperthyroidism that later progressed to Graves' ophthalmopathy. V is TRBV7-3 and J is TRBJ2-3; either TRBD1 or TRBD2 may fit D (5 bases each). Specimen: blood. CDR3: CASSFSGRTTDTQYF. The CDR3 DNA follows: TGTGCCAGCAGCTTTTCGGGACGCACCACAGATACGCAGTATTTT.